The source of this TCR beta chain is a study of Graves' ophthalmopathy and Graves' hyperthyroidism. Turning to the study itself: Prior to any treatment, peripheral blood was collected at the time of initial diagnosis.

Findings and caveats of the study: Blood contained most expanded thyroid clonotypes exceeding 0.001 frequency.

A word on this clonotype: The antigen is unknown. A clone one base away is much larger, so this may be a read error.

V lost 3 bases, J lost 9 bases, and 15 bases lay in between. The CDR3 totals 14 residues. Investigators amplified TCR beta CDR3 regions from RNA transcripts. First-round RT-PCR employed HTBI primers, with a second-round multiplex PCR after it. Using its own MiXCR run on the multiplex PCR reads, TCRdb lists one record per CDR3 protein. This sample has 340,000 or so distinct CDR3 sequences; 17% occur once, and the top ten carry roughly an eighth. CAS ≥3, NOSPECS ≥4, moderate-to-severe activity and duration under 3 months marked donors with ophthalmopathy. Other autoimmune diseases, uncontrolled infections, pregnancy or lactation led to the exclusion of patients.

The sample consisted of peripheral blood. The chain has TRBV12-3 or TRBV12-4 and TRBJ1-3, with D possibly matching TRBD1 (6 bases). The receptor's source is an adult man with Graves' ophthalmopathy. The CDR3 DNA reads TGTGCCAGCAGTTTGGGGACACCTGGATCCACCATATATTTT. It specifies CASSLGTPGSTIYF.